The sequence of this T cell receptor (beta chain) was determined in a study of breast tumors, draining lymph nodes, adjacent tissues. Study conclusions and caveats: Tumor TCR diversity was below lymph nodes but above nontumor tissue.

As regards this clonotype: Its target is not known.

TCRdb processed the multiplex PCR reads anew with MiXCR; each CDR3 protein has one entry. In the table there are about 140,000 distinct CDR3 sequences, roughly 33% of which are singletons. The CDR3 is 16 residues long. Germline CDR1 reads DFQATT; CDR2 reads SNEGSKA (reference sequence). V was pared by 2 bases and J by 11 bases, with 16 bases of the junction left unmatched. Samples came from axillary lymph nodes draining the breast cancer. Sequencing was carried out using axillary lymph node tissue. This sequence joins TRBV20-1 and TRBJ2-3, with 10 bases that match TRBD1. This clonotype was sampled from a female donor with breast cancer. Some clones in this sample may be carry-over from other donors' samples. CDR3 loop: CSARIMGQGWDNEQYF. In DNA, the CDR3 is TGCAGTGCTAGAATCATGGGACAGGGGTGGGACAATGAGCAGTATTTT.